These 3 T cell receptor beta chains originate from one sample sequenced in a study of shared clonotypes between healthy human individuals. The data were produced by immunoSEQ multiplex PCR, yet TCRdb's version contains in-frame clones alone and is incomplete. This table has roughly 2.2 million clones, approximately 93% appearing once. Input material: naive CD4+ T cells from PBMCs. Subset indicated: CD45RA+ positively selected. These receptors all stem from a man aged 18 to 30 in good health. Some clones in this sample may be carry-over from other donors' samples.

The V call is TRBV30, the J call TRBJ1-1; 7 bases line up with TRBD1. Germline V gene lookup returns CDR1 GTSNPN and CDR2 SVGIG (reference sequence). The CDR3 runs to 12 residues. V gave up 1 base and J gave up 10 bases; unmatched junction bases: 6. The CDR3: CAWSGTTGLAFF. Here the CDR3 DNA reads TGTGCCTGGAGTGGGACGACAGGGTTAGCTTTCTTT.

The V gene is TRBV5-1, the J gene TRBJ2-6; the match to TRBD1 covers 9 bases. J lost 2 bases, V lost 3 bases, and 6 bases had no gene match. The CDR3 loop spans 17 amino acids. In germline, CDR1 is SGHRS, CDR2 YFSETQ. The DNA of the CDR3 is TGCGCCAGCAGCTCAAATACAGGGGGCGCTGGGGCCAACGTCCTGACTTTC. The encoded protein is CASSSNTGGAGANVLTF.

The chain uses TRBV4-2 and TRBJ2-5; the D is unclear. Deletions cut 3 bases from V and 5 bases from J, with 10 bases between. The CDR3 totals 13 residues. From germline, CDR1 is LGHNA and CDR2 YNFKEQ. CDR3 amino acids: CASSQGSGETQYF. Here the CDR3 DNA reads TGTGCCAGCAGCCAGGGGTCCGGCGAGACCCAGTACTTC.